Below are 2 T cell receptor beta chains sequenced from a single sample in a study of radiation and T cells in renal cell carcinoma. This table comes from immunoSEQ multiplex PCR, and its TCRdb copy is limited to in-frame clones, with some not included. The sample has tens of thousands of clones, approximately 82% seen once; the top ten hold 2% to 3%. Time point of the sample: blood 4 weeks post-SBRT, at nephrectomy. Treatment here: 15 Gy SBRT to primary tumor, nephrectomy 4 weeks later. This specimen was blood, taken from a patient whose treatment included radiotherapy and nephrectomy. The receptors shown here come from a woman in her sixties with renal cell carcinoma.

The V gene is TRBV6-5, the J gene TRBJ1-2; a weak D match, TRBD1 (5 bases). Per the germline V gene, CDR1 is MNHEY and CDR2 is SVGAGI. The V gene lost 2 bases and the J gene lost 3 bases, with 13 bases spanning the gap. CDR3 length: 15 amino acids. The CDR3 DNA sequence: TGTGCCAGCAGTTACCGAGCCGAGGGGCACTATGGCTACACCTTC. Its translation: CASSYRAEGHYGYTF.

The genes are TRBV5-1 and TRBJ1-3, with 7 nucleotides matching TRBD1. The CDR3 length is 16 residues. V lost 3 bases to trimming and J lost 0 bases; unmatched junction nucleotides: 6. Germline CDR1 reads SGHRS; CDR2 reads YFSETQ. In nucleotides, the CDR3 is TGCGCCAGCAGCTCTCGGGAGGGGGCCTCTGGAAACACCATATATTTT. Translated, it gives CASSSREGASGNTIYF.